This record looks at one TCR beta chain sequence and its context. Its antigen is unknown. The data originate from a study of shared clonotypes between healthy human individuals. Points from the study as a whole: For naive CD4 cells, around 5.1% of clonotypes were shared across a handful of donors.

Germline CDR1 and CDR2: LNHDA and SQIVND (reference sequence). The CDR3 runs to 14 residues. V was clipped by 6 bases and J by 3 bases, with 15 bases between them. The donors were adults (healthy and HIV-negative) with no recent acute infections or vaccinations. Clones were read by immunoSEQ multiplex PCR, and TCRdb kept only the in-frame ones, dropping some. The sample yields approximately 2.5 million clones, over 85% seen once. The TCR comes from a man between 18 and 29 years old in good health. Some clones in this sample may be carry-over from other donors' samples. The sample was naive CD4+ T cells from PBMCs. Subset reported: CD45RA+ positively selected. The V call is TRBV19, the J call TRBJ2-7; a weak D match, TRBD2 (6 bases). The DNA for the CDR3 is TGTGCCAGTAGCCCCTGGCGGGACCTCTACGAGCAGTACTTC. Its protein is CASSPWRDLYEQYF. The complete variable domain, with remaining parts taken from reference TRBV19 and TRBJ2-7, reads DGGITQSPKYLFRKEGQNVTLSCEQNLNHDAMYWYRQDPGQGLRLIYYSQIVNDFQKGDIAEGYSVSREKKESFPLTVTSAQKNPTAFYLCASSPWRDLYEQYFGPGTRLTVT.